This record covers a single T cell receptor (beta chain). The specificity of this receptor is unknown. No clone much larger than this one lies a single base away; base qualities are absent. TCRbeta CDR3 regions were amplified from genomic DNA by means of the immunoSEQ Assay, a bias-controlled multiplex PCR. The study's own analysis went as follows. The number of nucleated cells in each sample was estimated from the amplification of reference gene primers within the assay. To quantify the absolute abundance of each unique TCRbeta CDR3 rearrangement, sequence reads were collapsed and filtered. For each sample, productive Simpson clonality was calculated as the square root of Simpson's diversity index across productive rearrangements. Sourced from immuneACCESS, this table was stored by TCRdb with only in-frame sequences that have V and J called. A share of the clones is absent; for the studies checked, an unresolved V gene accounts for under half, and the remainder has no known explanation. That table furnishes V, J and clone size, whereas the DNA furnished D and trimming. This sample lists fewer than 300,000 clones; around 85% were detected once. Of the sample, approximately 5.1% is held by the ten largest clones.

V was cut back by 5 bases and J by 6 bases, leaving a gap of 14 bases between them. CDR1 and CDR2 are drawn from the germline V gene: SGHAT, FQNNGV. Including the terminal cysteine and phenylalanine, the CDR3 comprises 15 residues. Only CDR3 DNA is held: 45 bases, read in frame from base 1. These data originate in a study of blood T cell repertoires in COVID-19 (dated by TCRdb to 2020 to 2022). For the study in its entirety: Samples covering the acute and convalescent phases of COVID-19 were provided by collaborators in the United States, Italy and Spain. Where HLA class I and class II types were available, the types were taken from metadata supplied by the sample provider, not from assay-based typing. Sample metadata almost always included a de-identified subject ID, COVID-19 status, age in years and sex. The repertoires were released in a freely available public database meant as a resource for research on the immune response to SARS-CoV-2. The samples were drawn from the first 160 participants of the ongoing ImmuneRACE study and from roughly 1,300 subjects provided by 6 global collaborators. Deeply sampled blood TCRbeta repertoires from subjects exposed to, actively infected with, or recovered from COVID-19 were included in the dataset. The prospective study material was composed of cDNA or gDNA derived from T cells, B-cell-depleted T cells, or PBMCs. General findings and caveats noted by the study authors: How much clinical and demographic metadata was included differed by source and by participant, and the metadata was provided uncurated.

The collaborating institutions used their own protocols to collect whole blood in K2EDTA tubes. For TCRbeta analysis, collaborators shipped samples in one of three forms: frozen whole blood, isolated PBMCs, or DNA extracted from either of those sample types. The sample was peripheral blood. This receptor was obtained from a man aged 50 to 60 with active or convalescent COVID-19. The chain couples TRBV11-2 to TRBJ1-6, with the identity of the D gene unclear. The CDR3 protein: CASSGSGPVNSPLHF. The DNA is TGTGCCAGCAGCGGGAGTGGGCCGGTTAATTCACCCCTCCACTTT. Outside the CDR3, residues come from the reference TRBV11-2 and TRBJ1-6 proteins, so the full variable domain is: EAGVAQSPRYKIIEKRQSVAFWCNPISGHATLYWYQQILGQGPKLLIQFQNNGVVDDSQLPKDRFSAERLKGVDSTLKIQPAKLEDSAVYLCASSGSGPVNSPLHFGNGTRLTVT.